Presented here are 14 T cell receptor beta chains from one specimen sequenced in a study of technical replicates of blood from several donors. This table comes from immunoSEQ multiplex PCR, and its TCRdb copy is limited to in-frame clones, with some not included. The sample holds fewer than 100,000 clones, about 95% seen once. The sample comprised T cells isolated from PBMCs. The source is a human donor in good health.

J is TRBJ2-1 and V is TRBV6-5, with 7 positions matching TRBD2. V lost 7 bases, J lost 6 bases, and 12 bases stayed unmatched. The CDR3 has 15 amino acids. CDR1 is MNHEY and CDR2 is SVGAGI in the germline V gene. CDR3 in amino acids: CASTVSGGLGNEQFF. In DNA, the CDR3 is TGTGCCAGCACCGTATCGGGGGGTTTGGGCAATGAGCAGTTCTTC.

The chain carries TRBV13 and TRBJ2-1; 7 nucleotides agree with TRBD2. The germline CDR1 and CDR2 sequences are PRHDT and FYEKMQ (reference sequence). The CDR3 has 16 amino acids. V shed 3 bases, J shed 0 bases, and the junction held 5 bases outside the gene matches. CDR3 bases: TGTGCCAGCAGCTTCATCGGCGGGAGCTCCTACAATGAGCAGTTCTTC. It yields the protein CASSFIGGSSYNEQFF. Variable domain in full (rest from reference TRBV13 and TRBJ2-1): AAGVIQSPRHLIKEKRETATLKCYPIPRHDTVYWYQQGPGQDPQFLISFYEKMQSDKGSIPDRFSAQQFSDYHSELNMSSLELGDSALYFCASSFIGGSSYNEQFFGPGTRLTVL.

This chain links TRBV4-1 with TRBJ1-1; D remains ambiguous. Germline assignment: CDR1 MGHRA and CDR2 YSYEKL. The length of the CDR3 is 14 residues. V was shortened by 3 bases and J by 1 base, with 9 bases between the two germline ends. The CDR3 DNA is TGCGCCAGCAGCCAGCTAAATTCGAACACTGAAGCTTTCTTT. It translates to CASSQLNSNTEAFF.

This clone was seen a handful of times. The gene calls are TRBV6-4 and TRBJ2-3; 10 bases are shared with TRBD2. There are 14 residues in the CDR3. V was pared by 8 bases and J by 0 bases, with 2 bases of the junction left unmatched. Germline V lookup: CDR1 MRHNA, CDR2 SNTAGT. CDR3 amino acids: CASSTSGSTDTQYF. In DNA form, the CDR3 reads TGTGCCAGCTCGACTAGCGGGAGCACAGATACGCAGTATTTT.

In this sample, this clone turned up once. The chain carries TRBV9 and TRBJ1-4, with 8 positions matching TRBD1. The CDR3 loop spans 15 amino acids. Germline V CDR1 and CDR2: SGDLS, YYNGEE. V shed 3 bases and J 6 bases; nucleotides not matched to a gene: 7. Written as DNA, the CDR3 is TGTGCCAGCAGCGGGTCTGCAGGGGGCTATGAAAAACTGTTTTTT. Its protein is CASSGSAGGYEKLFF.

The rearrangement uses TRBV7-9 and TRBJ2-1, with D unclear. CDR1 is SEHNR, CDR2 FQNEAQ, per germline (reference sequence). The CDR3 consists of 15 residues. The V and J ends lost 3 bases and 0 bases respectively, with 9 bases between them. The CDR3 DNA reads TGTGCCAGCAGCTTTGGAGAGAGCTCCTACAATGAGCAGTTCTTC. As protein: CASSFGESSYNEQFF.

The chain recombines TRBV30 with TRBJ2-7, with D possibly being TRBD1 (5 bases). This CDR3 spans 10 amino acids. Trimming took off 8 bases at V and 4 bases at J, with 9 bases between the two ends. Germline V gene data show CDR1 as GTSNPN and CDR2 as SVGIG (reference sequence). The CDR3 nucleotides are TGTGCCGCGGACATTTACGAGCAGTACTTC. Its translation: CAADIYEQYF.

The gene calls are TRBV7-3 and TRBJ2-2; the match to TRBD1 covers 7 bases. V was clipped by 8 bases and J by 2 bases; unmatched bases: 2. Germline CDR1 SGHTA, CDR2 FQGTGA. The CDR3 covers 13 residues. CDR3 residues: CASRDRNTGELFF. DNA of the CDR3: TGTGCCAGCCGGGACAGAAACACCGGGGAGCTGTTTTTT. Using reference TRBV7-3 and TRBJ2-2 for the parts outside the CDR3, the full variable domain is GAGVSQTPSNKVTEKGKYVELRCDPISGHTALYWYRQSLGQGPEFLIYFQGTGAADDSGLPNDRFFAVRPEGSVSTLKIQRTERGDSAVYLCASRDRNTGELFFGEGSRLTVL.

In this sample, this clone turned up once. The chain employs TRBV10-3 and TRBJ1-2; tentative D call: TRBD1 (5 bases). There are 13 residues in the CDR3. Trimming took off 4 bases at V and 4 bases at J, with 10 bases between the two ends. CDR1 ENHRY and CDR2 SYGVKD come from the germline V gene. The CDR3 region has the DNA TGTGCCATCAGTGCGGCAGGGATCTATGGCTACACCTTC. The encoded protein is CAISAAGIYGYTF.

The rearrangement joins TRBV5-6 to TRBJ2-1; TRBD2 matches 12 bases. V lost 6 bases to trimming and J lost 6 bases; unmatched junction nucleotides: 4. CDR3 size: 14 residues. CDR1 and CDR2 from the germline V gene are SGHDT and YYEEEE. The CDR3 DNA sequence: TGTGCCAGCACGGGACTAGCGGGCCTCAATGAGCAGTTCTTC. This sequence encodes CASTGLAGLNEQFF. Together with reference TRBV5-6 and TRBJ2-1, the CDR3 gives the full variable domain: DAGVTQSPTHLIKTRGQQVTLRCSPKSGHDTVSWYQQALGQGPQFIFQYYEEEERQRGNFPDRFSGHQFPNYSSELNVNALLLGDSALYLCASTGLAGLNEQFFGPGTRLTVL.

This chain joins TRBV7-7 and TRBJ2-1; D is undetermined. CDR1 and CDR2 (germline): SSHAT, FNYEAQ (reference sequence). V was trimmed by 4 bases and J by 0 bases, leaving 13 bases between them. The CDR3 is 16 amino acids. The CDR3 nucleotides are TGTGCCAGCAGCTCCGAAGCTTTTTCCTCCTACAATGAGCAGTTCTTC. Protein sequence: CASSSEAFSSYNEQFF. The full variable domain, its missing parts supplied by reference TRBV7-7 and TRBJ2-1, is GAGVSQSPRYKVTKRGQDVTLRCDPISSHATLYWYQQALGQGPEFLTYFNYEAQPDKSGLPSDRFSAERPEGSISTLTIQRTEQRDSAMYRCASSSEAFSSYNEQFFGPGTRLTVL.

This clone has a single count. The chain has TRBV7-8 and TRBJ2-1; 9 bases map to TRBD1. Trimming cost V 1 base and J 7 bases; bases outside gene matches: 2. Germline assignment: CDR1 SGHVS and CDR2 FQNEAQ. This CDR3 is 14 amino acids long. CDR3 sequence: CASSLGDRGNEQFF. Here the CDR3 DNA reads TGTGCCAGCAGCTTAGGTGACAGGGGGAATGAGCAGTTCTTC. Full variable domain (outside the CDR3, taken from reference TRBV7-8 and TRBJ2-1): GAGVSQSPRYKVAKRGQDVALRCDPISGHVSLFWYQQALGQGPEFLTYFQNEAQLDKSGLPSDRFFAERPEGSVSTLKIQRTQQEDSAVYLCASSLGDRGNEQFFGPGTRLTVL.

Only one count was recorded for this clone. This chain links TRBV10-1 with TRBJ2-7; TRBD2 aligns across 10 bases. The CDR3 is 15 amino acids. V gave up 0 bases and J gave up 4 bases; unmatched junction bases: 3. Germline CDR1 and CDR2: WNHNN and SYGVQD (reference sequence). Here the CDR3 DNA reads TGCGCCAGCAGTGAGTCGACACTAGCGGGATACGAGCAGTACTTC. This sequence encodes CASSESTLAGYEQYF.

This chain uses TRBV4-1 with TRBJ2-7, with D hard to call. Trimming left V 1 base short and J 3 bases short, with 22 bases between. Germline V gives CDR1 MGHRA, CDR2 YSYEKL. This CDR3 is 18 amino acids long. CDR3 region: CASSQAHFTVDLSYEQYF. CDR3 nucleotides: TGCGCCAGCAGCCAAGCTCACTTTACGGTCGATCTAAGCTACGAGCAGTACTTC.